This TCR beta chain was captured by sequencing in a study of T-cell reconstitution after alpha-beta-depleted transplantation in children. The library targeted TCRbeta and was prepared with unique molecular identifiers. In TCRdb, the PCR reads were re-called with MiXCR into one record per CDR3 protein. The sample records fewer than 350,000 distinct CDR3 sequences, approximately 10% being singletons. This clonotype appeared a few times. What it binds is unknown. Study observations and caveats: At around two months after transplant, the alpha-beta T cells were reportedly derived from several hundred expanded clones that came from non-depleted graft cells. Recipient T cells and thymic progenitors that survived were the source of the high TCRbeta diversity seen at day 60 in some patients. Counts and diversity of T cells one year after transplant came mostly from newly produced T cells.

Germline CDR1 is SGHNT and CDR2 is YYREEE (reference sequence). V lost 4 bases, J lost 2 bases, and 6 bases stayed unmatched. This CDR3 is 15 amino acids long. This chain uses TRBV5-4 with TRBJ2-1; 7 nucleotides align to TRBD1. The sample here was peripheral blood, taken 180 days after TCRalphabeta/CD19-depleted stem cell transplant. This receptor was taken from a male patient aged 2-9 years who had a stem cell transplant for chronic granulomatous disease, so the T cells may come from the graft donor. CDR3 DNA: TGTGCCAGCAGCGTAGGACAGGCTACCTACAATGAGCAGTTCTTC. Translated, it gives CASSVGQATYNEQFF.